This T cell receptor beta chain was found in a study of T cells in Graves' hyperthyroidism and ophthalmopathy. The overall study: Upon initial diagnosis and before any treatment, peripheral blood was collected. Overall study results and limits: The model forecast ophthalmopathy, anticipating it by a median approximately 6.1 months before onset.

TCR beta CDR3 region amplification was performed from RNA transcripts. HTBI primers were the set used in a first-round RT-PCR of the TCR CDR3. Using its own MiXCR run on the multiplex PCR reads, TCRdb lists one record per CDR3 protein. The sample gives about 560,000 distinct CDR3 sequences, about 15% of which show up once; approximately 7.4% is in the top ten. In its sample, this clonotype was seen many times. The antigen remains undetermined. The diagnostic basis comprised clinical symptoms, serum thyroxine and TRAb, thyroid ultrasound and orbital computed tomography. From roughly 10 ml of fresh peripheral blood, PBMCs were isolated. CDR3 length: 13 residues. In germline, CDR1 is LGHDT, CDR2 YNNKEL (reference sequence). Trimming stripped 4 bases from V and 5 bases from J, with 12 bases between.

The sample comprised blood. This receptor was identified in a woman aged 25 to 39 with Graves' hyperthyroidism. The genes are TRBV3-1 and TRBJ2-7; D tentatively reads TRBD1 or TRBD2 (6 bases each). The CDR3 is CASSLMRGDEQYF. CDR3 coding DNA: TGTGCCAGCAGCCTGATGAGGGGGGACGAGCAGTACTTC.